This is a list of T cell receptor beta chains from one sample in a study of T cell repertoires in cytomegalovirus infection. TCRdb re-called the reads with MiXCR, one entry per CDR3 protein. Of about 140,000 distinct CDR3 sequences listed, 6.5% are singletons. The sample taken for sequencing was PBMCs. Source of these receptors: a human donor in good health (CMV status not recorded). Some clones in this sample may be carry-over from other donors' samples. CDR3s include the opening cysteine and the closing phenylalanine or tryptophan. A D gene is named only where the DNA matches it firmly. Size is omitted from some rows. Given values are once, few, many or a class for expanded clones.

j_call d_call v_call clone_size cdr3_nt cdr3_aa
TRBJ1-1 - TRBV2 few TGTGCCAGCAGTGAGGTGGGGACTGAAGCTTTCTTT CASSEVGTEAFF
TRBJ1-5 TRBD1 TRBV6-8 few TGTGCCAGCAGTTACGTGACAGGGCTAAATCAGCCCCAGCATTTT CASSYVTGLNQPQHF
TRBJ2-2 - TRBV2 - TGTGCCAGCAGCGTCTCGAACACCGGGGAGCTGTTTTTT CASSVSNTGELFF
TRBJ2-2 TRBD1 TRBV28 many TGTGCCAGCAGTTGGGACAGAGGGGTCCCCGGGGAGCTGTTTTTT CASSWDRGVPGELFF
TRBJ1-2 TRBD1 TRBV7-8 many TGTGCCAGCAGCTTAGGGACAGGTCTCAAAGCTAACTATGGCTACACCTTC CASSLGTGLKANYGYTF
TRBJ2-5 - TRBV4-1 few TGCGCCAGCAGCCAAGTGGGTGCGCGACAAGAGACCCAGTACTTC CASSQVGARQETQYF
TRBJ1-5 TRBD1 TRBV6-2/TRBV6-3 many TGTGCCAGCAGTGCCGCCAGGGGGTTTCGCAATCAGCCCCAGCATTTT CASSAARGFRNQPQHF
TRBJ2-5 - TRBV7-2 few TGTGCCAGCAGCCCGGAAGGTGTGAAGGGGGAGACCCAGTACTTC CASSPEGVKGETQYF
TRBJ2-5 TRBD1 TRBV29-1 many TGCAGCGTTCGAAGACAGGGGGACGAGACCCAGTACTTC CSVRRQGDETQYF
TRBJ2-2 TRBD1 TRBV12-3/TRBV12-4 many TGTGCCAGCAGTTTATTCGCCGGGCCAGTACAGGGGGCTGCCGGGGAGCTGTTTTTT CASSLFAGPVQGAAGELFF
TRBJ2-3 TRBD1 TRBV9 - TGTGCCAGCAGCGTAGTACAGGGGCATACGCAGTATTTT CASSVVQGHTQYF